This TCR beta chain was identified in a study of T cell changes during pregnancy in multiple sclerosis. The protocol was immunoSEQ multiplex PCR, while the TCRdb copy is restricted to in-frame clones and leaves out a portion. The sample yields 55,000 to 70,000 clones, under 95% seen once. The ends were cut back, 8 bases at V and 0 bases at J, with 9 bases in the middle. The germline V gene has CDR1 SGHTA and CDR2 FQGNSA. This CDR3 region has 13 residues. The TCR originated in a female donor in good health, enrolled as a control in a pregnancy study. The chain uses TRBV7-2 and TRBJ2-3; D gene unclear. The material sequenced was peripheral blood, taken in the third trimester of pregnancy. CDR3 DNA: TGTGCCAGCGGGCCCTCTAGCACAGATACGCAGTATTTT. It codes for CASGPSSTDTQYF.